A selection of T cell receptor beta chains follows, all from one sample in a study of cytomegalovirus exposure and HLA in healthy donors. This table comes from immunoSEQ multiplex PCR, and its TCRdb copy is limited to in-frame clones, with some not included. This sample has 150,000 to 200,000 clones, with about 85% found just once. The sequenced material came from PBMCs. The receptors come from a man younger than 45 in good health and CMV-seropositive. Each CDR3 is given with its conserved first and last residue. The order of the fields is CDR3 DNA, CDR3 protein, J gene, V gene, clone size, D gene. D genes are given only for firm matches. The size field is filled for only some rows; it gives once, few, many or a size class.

cdr3_nt: TGTGCCTGGAGTTTCGGGACAGGATCCTCCTACGAGCAGTACTTC
cdr3_aa: CAWSFGTGSSYEQYF
j_call: TRBJ2-7
v_call: TRBV30
clone_size: .
d_call: TRBD1

cdr3_nt: TGTGCCACAAAAGGACTAGCGGGGAGCGAGCAGTACTTC
cdr3_aa: CATKGLAGSEQYF
j_call: TRBJ2-7
v_call: TRBV6-4
clone_size: .
d_call: TRBD2

cdr3_nt: TGTGCCAGCAGCTCAGGGGGCGGTAGGACTAACTATGGCTACACCTTC
cdr3_aa: CASSSGGGRTNYGYTF
j_call: TRBJ1-2
v_call: TRBV5-4
clone_size: few
d_call: TRBD1

cdr3_nt: TGTGCCAGTAGTATAATAATAGGGGTTGGGCAGCCCCAGCATTTT
cdr3_aa: CASSIIIGVGQPQHF
j_call: TRBJ1-5
v_call: TRBV19
clone_size: .
d_call: .

cdr3_nt: TGTGCCAGCAAAGAGGGCAGGGGGCCAGGAAACACCATATATTTT
cdr3_aa: CASKEGRGPGNTIYF
j_call: TRBJ1-3
v_call: TRBV4-2
clone_size: once
d_call: TRBD1

cdr3_nt: TGTGCCAGCAGCGGGGGGGTGAGGGTTAGCTATGGCTACACCTTC
cdr3_aa: CASSGGVRVSYGYTF
j_call: TRBJ1-2
v_call: TRBV9
clone_size: once
d_call: .

cdr3_nt: TGTGCCAGCAGCTCATCGGGACTGACGAACGAGCAGTACTTC
cdr3_aa: CASSSSGLTNEQYF
j_call: TRBJ2-7
v_call: TRBV7-9
clone_size: .
d_call: .

cdr3_nt: TGTGCCAGTAGTATAAGCGGGACCTACGAGCAGTACTTC
cdr3_aa: CASSISGTYEQYF
j_call: TRBJ2-7
v_call: TRBV19
clone_size: .
d_call: TRBD2

cdr3_nt: TGTGCCAGCAGCTCTTTAACATACACTGAAGCTTTCTTT
cdr3_aa: CASSSLTYTEAFF
j_call: TRBJ1-1
v_call: TRBV7-9
clone_size: .
d_call: .

cdr3_nt: TGCGCCAGCAGTGACACGACACACCCCAGCACAGATACGCAGTATTTT
cdr3_aa: CASSDTTHPSTDTQYF
j_call: TRBJ2-3
v_call: TRBV4-3
clone_size: .
d_call: .

cdr3_nt: TGTGCCAGCAGCTTACGGGAGGGCTACTTC
cdr3_aa: CASSLREGYF
j_call: TRBJ2-5
v_call: TRBV5-4
clone_size: .
d_call: TRBD2

cdr3_nt: TGTGCCAGCTCACTGCTGGGAGTAACGAACACCGGGGAGCTGTTTTTT
cdr3_aa: CASSLLGVTNTGELFF
j_call: TRBJ2-2
v_call: TRBV18
clone_size: few
d_call: .

cdr3_nt: TGTGCCAGCAGTTTGTCGAACGGCGAGCAGTACTTC
cdr3_aa: CASSLSNGEQYF
j_call: TRBJ2-7
v_call: TRBV7-9
clone_size: .
d_call: .

cdr3_nt: TGCGCCAGCAGCCATCTCGACAGGGGTGATTCACCCCTCCACTTT
cdr3_aa: CASSHLDRGDSPLHF
j_call: TRBJ1-6
v_call: TRBV4-1
clone_size: .
d_call: TRBD1

cdr3_nt: TGTGCCAGCAGTGAAAAAGAGATCTCTGGAAACACCATATATTTT
cdr3_aa: CASSEKEISGNTIYF
j_call: TRBJ1-3
v_call: TRBV6-1
clone_size: .
d_call: .

cdr3_nt: TGTGCCAGCTCACTTACAGACTCCTACGAGCAGTACTTC
cdr3_aa: CASSLTDSYEQYF
j_call: TRBJ2-7
v_call: TRBV18
clone_size: .
d_call: .

cdr3_nt: TGTGCCAGTAGTATACCAGGGAATGTAAATCAGCCCCAGCATTTT
cdr3_aa: CASSIPGNVNQPQHF
j_call: TRBJ1-5
v_call: TRBV19
clone_size: .
d_call: .

cdr3_nt: TGTGCCAGCAGTTACAGAGGGAAGGATGAAGCTTTCTTT
cdr3_aa: CASSYRGKDEAFF
j_call: TRBJ1-1
v_call: TRBV6-6
clone_size: .
d_call: .

cdr3_nt: TGTGCTAGCAGCTTATCCTACCTCCCGGGACAGGGGAACGAGCAGTACTTC
cdr3_aa: CASSLSYLPGQGNEQYF
j_call: TRBJ2-7
v_call: TRBV7-7
clone_size: .
d_call: TRBD1

cdr3_nt: TGTGCCAGCTCGCCTAGACCCGGGACAGGGGTAGGGAATGAGCAGTTCTTC
cdr3_aa: CASSPRPGTGVGNEQFF
j_call: TRBJ2-1
v_call: TRBV18
clone_size: .
d_call: TRBD1

cdr3_nt: TGTGCCAGCAGCCACACAGGGGTCTCTGGAAACACCATATATTTT
cdr3_aa: CASSHTGVSGNTIYF
j_call: TRBJ1-3
v_call: TRBV7-2
clone_size: .
d_call: TRBD1

cdr3_nt: TGTGCCAGCAGCGTAGGAGGCCGACCCGACGTTTACGAGCAGTACTTC
cdr3_aa: CASSVGGRPDVYEQYF
j_call: TRBJ2-7
v_call: TRBV9
clone_size: .
d_call: .

cdr3_nt: TGTGCCGCGACAGGGAATAGCCGGCTCGACGAGCAGTACTTC
cdr3_aa: CAATGNSRLDEQYF
j_call: TRBJ2-7
v_call: TRBV10-3
clone_size: .
d_call: TRBD1

cdr3_nt: TGTGCCAGCAGCGGACAGGGGGCGCTCACCGGGGAGCTGTTTTTT
cdr3_aa: CASSGQGALTGELFF
j_call: TRBJ2-2
v_call: TRBV2
clone_size: .
d_call: TRBD1

cdr3_nt: TGTGCCAGCATCCACAGAGACCAAACCAAAAACATTCAGTACTTC
cdr3_aa: CASIHRDQTKNIQYF
j_call: TRBJ2-4
v_call: TRBV6-6
clone_size: .
d_call: .

cdr3_nt: TGTGCCAGCAGTTCCCCTCGGGGGAAGGCGAACACTGAAGCTTTCTTT
cdr3_aa: CASSSPRGKANTEAFF
j_call: TRBJ1-1
v_call: TRBV28
clone_size: .
d_call: .

cdr3_nt: TGTGCCAGCAGTCACGGACAGCATACAGATACGCAGTATTTT
cdr3_aa: CASSHGQHTDTQYF
j_call: TRBJ2-3
v_call: TRBV27
clone_size: .
d_call: .

cdr3_nt: TGTGCCAGCAGTACCGGGACAGGGGGTTTTACAGATACGCAGTATTTT
cdr3_aa: CASSTGTGGFTDTQYF
j_call: TRBJ2-3
v_call: TRBV27
clone_size: .
d_call: TRBD1

cdr3_nt: TGTGCCAGCAGTCGAACCAGGGAGACCCAGTACTTC
cdr3_aa: CASSRTRETQYF
j_call: TRBJ2-5
v_call: TRBV5-6
clone_size: .
d_call: .

cdr3_nt: TGTGCCAGCAGCCTGAGGACTAGCGGGGGGGCGAACACCGGGGAGCTGTTTTTT
cdr3_aa: CASSLRTSGGANTGELFF
j_call: TRBJ2-2
v_call: TRBV2
clone_size: .
d_call: TRBD2

cdr3_nt: TGCAGTGTGCGGGGCGGCTACGAGCAGTACTTC
cdr3_aa: CSVRGGYEQYF
j_call: TRBJ2-7
v_call: TRBV20-1
clone_size: .
d_call: .

cdr3_nt: TGCGCCAGCAGCTTGGAAGTGGCAGGAATAGAGACCCAGTACTTC
cdr3_aa: CASSLEVAGIETQYF
j_call: TRBJ2-5
v_call: TRBV5-1
clone_size: .
d_call: .

cdr3_nt: TGTGCTAGTGGTCAGGGACAGGATAATTCACCCCTCCACTTT
cdr3_aa: CASGQGQDNSPLHF
j_call: TRBJ1-6
v_call: TRBV12-5
clone_size: .
d_call: TRBD1

cdr3_nt: TGTGCCATCAGACGCGGGACAGGGCCTCACGAGCAGTACTTC
cdr3_aa: CAIRRGTGPHEQYF
j_call: TRBJ2-7
v_call: TRBV10-3
clone_size: .
d_call: TRBD1

cdr3_nt: TGCGCCAGCAGCGAAGCGACTAGCGGCACAGATACGCAGTATTTT
cdr3_aa: CASSEATSGTDTQYF
j_call: TRBJ2-3
v_call: TRBV5-1
clone_size: .
d_call: TRBD2

cdr3_nt: TGTGCCAGCAGTTTAGAGGTTAGGTATAATTCACCCCTCCACTTT
cdr3_aa: CASSLEVRYNSPLHF
j_call: TRBJ1-6
v_call: TRBV6-6
clone_size: once
d_call: .

cdr3_nt: TGCGCCAGCAGCCAAGACGGTGCCCTCTCTGGGGCCAACGTCCTGACTTTC
cdr3_aa: CASSQDGALSGANVLTF
j_call: TRBJ2-6
v_call: TRBV4-3
clone_size: .
d_call: .

cdr3_nt: TGCGCCAGCAGCCAAGATCCTCCGGGACAGGGTATCGCAGATACGCAGTATTTT
cdr3_aa: CASSQDPPGQGIADTQYF
j_call: TRBJ2-3
v_call: TRBV4-1
clone_size: .
d_call: TRBD1

cdr3_nt: TGTGCCAGCAAAGCGGGGGGCGACACCGGGGAGCTGTTTTTT
cdr3_aa: CASKAGGDTGELFF
j_call: TRBJ2-2
v_call: TRBV6-4
clone_size: .
d_call: TRBD2

cdr3_nt: TGTGCCAGCAGCCCCCGACTAGCGGGGGGAGGCGAGCAGTACTTC
cdr3_aa: CASSPRLAGGGEQYF
j_call: TRBJ2-7
v_call: TRBV7-2
clone_size: .
d_call: TRBD2

cdr3_nt: TGTGCCAGCATACCCCGGGACACCTACGAGCAGTACTTC
cdr3_aa: CASIPRDTYEQYF
j_call: TRBJ2-7
v_call: TRBV7-9
clone_size: .
d_call: .

cdr3_nt: TGCAGCGTTCTTCGTGACAGGACCTACGAGCAGTACTTC
cdr3_aa: CSVLRDRTYEQYF
j_call: TRBJ2-7
v_call: TRBV29-1
clone_size: .
d_call: .

cdr3_nt: TGTGCCAGCAGCTACCACCTCCCGGGACAGGGGGCTAGCACAGATACGCAGTATTTT
cdr3_aa: CASSYHLPGQGASTDTQYF
j_call: TRBJ2-3
v_call: TRBV27
clone_size: .
d_call: TRBD1

cdr3_nt: TGCGCCAGCAGCCTCAGATTAGACAGGGGGCTTTTCGGGGAGCTGTTTTTT
cdr3_aa: CASSLRLDRGLFGELFF
j_call: TRBJ2-2
v_call: TRBV4-1
clone_size: .
d_call: TRBD1

cdr3_nt: TGTGCCAGCAGTTACGCGTCGACAGGCAACTATGGCTACACCTTC
cdr3_aa: CASSYASTGNYGYTF
j_call: TRBJ1-2
v_call: TRBV6-5
clone_size: .
d_call: .

cdr3_nt: TGCGCCAGCAGCCAGAGGATGACAGGGGTCAATCAGCCCCAGCATTTT
cdr3_aa: CASSQRMTGVNQPQHF
j_call: TRBJ1-5
v_call: TRBV4-1
clone_size: .
d_call: TRBD1

cdr3_nt: TGTGCCAGCATTCTGACAGGGGGCAGCCCTGAAGCTTTCTTT
cdr3_aa: CASILTGGSPEAFF
j_call: TRBJ1-1
v_call: TRBV7-9
clone_size: .
d_call: TRBD1

cdr3_nt: TGTGCCAGCATGCCACAGGGGAACACTGAAGCTTTCTTT
cdr3_aa: CASMPQGNTEAFF
j_call: TRBJ1-1
v_call: TRBV27
clone_size: few
d_call: .

cdr3_nt: TGTGCCAGTAGTATATTGGCTACAGGCGCGATGAACACTGAAGCTTTCTTT
cdr3_aa: CASSILATGAMNTEAFF
j_call: TRBJ1-1
v_call: TRBV19
clone_size: .
d_call: .

cdr3_nt: TGCGCCAGCAGCCTGATAGGGACAGGGAGAGACGAGCAGTACTTC
cdr3_aa: CASSLIGTGRDEQYF
j_call: TRBJ2-7
v_call: TRBV5-1
clone_size: .
d_call: TRBD1

cdr3_nt: TGTGCCAGCAGCTTGTGGGGCCCCTACGAGCAGTACTTC
cdr3_aa: CASSLWGPYEQYF
j_call: TRBJ2-7
v_call: TRBV7-2
clone_size: .
d_call: .

cdr3_nt: TGTGCCAGCAGTTACTCGACAGGCACAGATACGCAGTATTTT
cdr3_aa: CASSYSTGTDTQYF
j_call: TRBJ2-3
v_call: TRBV6-5
clone_size: .
d_call: .

cdr3_nt: TGTGCCACCAGCGGACAGGAGACTGACTACGAGCAGTACTTC
cdr3_aa: CATSGQETDYEQYF
j_call: TRBJ2-7
v_call: TRBV6-6
clone_size: .
d_call: TRBD1

cdr3_nt: TGCGCCAGCAGCCAAGGGACAGGCGTCTATGGCTACACCTTC
cdr3_aa: CASSQGTGVYGYTF
j_call: TRBJ1-2
v_call: TRBV4-3
clone_size: once
d_call: TRBD1

cdr3_nt: TGCGCCAGCACGGCGGGCGTTAAAGCTTTCTTT
cdr3_aa: CASTAGVKAFF
j_call: TRBJ1-1
v_call: TRBV10-2
clone_size: few
d_call: .

cdr3_nt: TGTGCCAGCAGACTACAGGGTACGCGTGGCTACACCTTC
cdr3_aa: CASRLQGTRGYTF
j_call: TRBJ1-2
v_call: TRBV7-8
clone_size: .
d_call: .

cdr3_nt: TGTGCCAGTGGGACAGGGGAGAACTATGGCTACACCTTC
cdr3_aa: CASGTGENYGYTF
j_call: TRBJ1-2
v_call: TRBV10-3
clone_size: .
d_call: TRBD1

cdr3_nt: TGCGCCAGCAGCCAGGGCGGGAGGCAGTACTTC
cdr3_aa: CASSQGGRQYF
j_call: TRBJ2-7
v_call: TRBV4-1
clone_size: few
d_call: TRBD2